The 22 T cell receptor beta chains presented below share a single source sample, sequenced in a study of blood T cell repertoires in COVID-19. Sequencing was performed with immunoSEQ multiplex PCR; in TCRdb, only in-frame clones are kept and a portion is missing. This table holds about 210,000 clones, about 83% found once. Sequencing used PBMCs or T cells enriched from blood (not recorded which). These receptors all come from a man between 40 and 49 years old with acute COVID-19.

The CDR3 reads CASSLRGQGLNTEAFF. The CDR3 DNA reads as TGTGCCAGCAGCTTAAGGGGCCAGGGGTTGAACACTGAAGCTTTCTTT. This chain links TRBV11-2 with TRBJ1-1; tentatively, D is TRBD1 (6 bases). The CDR3 totals 16 residues. CDR1 and CDR2 (germline): SGHAT, FQNNGV. V lost 2 bases to trimming and J lost 0 bases, with 13 bases between them.

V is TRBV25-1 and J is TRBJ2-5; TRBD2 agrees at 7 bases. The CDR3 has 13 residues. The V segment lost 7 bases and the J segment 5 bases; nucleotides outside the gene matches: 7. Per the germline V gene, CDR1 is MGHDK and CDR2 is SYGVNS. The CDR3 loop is CASIGGLVETQYF. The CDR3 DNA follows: TGTGCCAGCATCGGGGGGTTGGTGGAGACCCAGTACTTC.

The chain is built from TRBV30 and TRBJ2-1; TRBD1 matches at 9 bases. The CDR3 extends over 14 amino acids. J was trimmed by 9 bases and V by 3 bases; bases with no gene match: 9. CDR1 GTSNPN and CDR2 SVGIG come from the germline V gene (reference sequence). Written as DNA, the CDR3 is TGTGCCTGGAGCCTACAGGGGGCTAGGTTTGAGCAGTTCTTC. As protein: CAWSLQGARFEQFF.

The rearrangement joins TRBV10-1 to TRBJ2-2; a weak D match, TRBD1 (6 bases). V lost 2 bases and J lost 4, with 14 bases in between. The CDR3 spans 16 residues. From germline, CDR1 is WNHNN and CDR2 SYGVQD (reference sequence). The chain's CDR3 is CASSENRVVGTGELFF. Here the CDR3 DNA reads TGCGCCAGCAGTGAGAACAGGGTCGTGGGCACCGGGGAGCTGTTTTTT.

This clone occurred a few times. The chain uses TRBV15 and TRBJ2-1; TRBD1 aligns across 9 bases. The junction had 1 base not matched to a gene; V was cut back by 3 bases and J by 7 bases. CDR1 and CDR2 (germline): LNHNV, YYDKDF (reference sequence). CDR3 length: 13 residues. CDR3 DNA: TGTGCCACCAGCAGGGGGACAGGGAATGAGCAGTTCTTC. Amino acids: CATSRGTGNEQFF.

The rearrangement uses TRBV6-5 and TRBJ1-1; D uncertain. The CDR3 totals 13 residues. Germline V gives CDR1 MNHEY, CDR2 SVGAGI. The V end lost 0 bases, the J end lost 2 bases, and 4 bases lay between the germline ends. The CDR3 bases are TGTGCCAGCAGTTACTCCTTCAACACTGAAGCTTTCTTT. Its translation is CASSYSFNTEAFF.

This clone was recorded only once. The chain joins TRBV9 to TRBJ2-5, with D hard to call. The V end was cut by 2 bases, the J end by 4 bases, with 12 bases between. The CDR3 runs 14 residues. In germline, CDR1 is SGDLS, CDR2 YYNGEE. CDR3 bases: TGTGCCAGCAGCGTTGAGGTCAGCCCAGAGACCCAGTACTTC. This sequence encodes CASSVEVSPETQYF.

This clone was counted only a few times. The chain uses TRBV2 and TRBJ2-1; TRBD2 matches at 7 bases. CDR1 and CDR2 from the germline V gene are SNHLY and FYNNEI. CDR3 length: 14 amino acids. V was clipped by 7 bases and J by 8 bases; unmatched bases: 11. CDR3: CASTQGLDRDEQFF. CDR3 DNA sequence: TGTGCCAGCACCCAAGGACTAGATAGGGATGAGCAGTTCTTC.

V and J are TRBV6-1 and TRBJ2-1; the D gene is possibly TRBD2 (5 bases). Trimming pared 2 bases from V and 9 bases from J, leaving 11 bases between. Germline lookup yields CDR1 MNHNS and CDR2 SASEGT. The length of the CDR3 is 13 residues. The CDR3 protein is CASSEQAVGEQFF. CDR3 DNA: TGTGCCAGCAGTGAACAAGCGGTGGGTGAGCAGTTCTTC.

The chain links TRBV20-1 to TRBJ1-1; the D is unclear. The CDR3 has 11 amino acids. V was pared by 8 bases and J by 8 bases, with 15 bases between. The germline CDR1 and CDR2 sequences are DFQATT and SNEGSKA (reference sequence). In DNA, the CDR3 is TGCAGTCCATCGCACTCCCTGGAAGCTTTCTTT. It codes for CSPSHSLEAFF.

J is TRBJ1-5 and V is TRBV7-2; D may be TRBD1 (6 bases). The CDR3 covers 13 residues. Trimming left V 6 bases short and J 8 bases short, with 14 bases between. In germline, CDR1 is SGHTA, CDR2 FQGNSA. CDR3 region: CASRVDRFKPQHF. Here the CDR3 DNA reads TGTGCCAGCAGGGTAGACAGGTTTAAGCCCCAGCATTTT.

CDR3: CASSFPGSGYTF. The CDR3 nucleotides read TGCGCCAGCAGCTTCCCGGGGTCCGGCTACACCTTC. The chain is built from TRBV5-1 and TRBJ1-2; D gene uncertain. The CDR3 spans 12 residues. Trimming took off 2 bases at V and 8 bases at J, with 10 bases between the two ends. Germline V CDR1 and CDR2: SGHRS, YFSETQ.

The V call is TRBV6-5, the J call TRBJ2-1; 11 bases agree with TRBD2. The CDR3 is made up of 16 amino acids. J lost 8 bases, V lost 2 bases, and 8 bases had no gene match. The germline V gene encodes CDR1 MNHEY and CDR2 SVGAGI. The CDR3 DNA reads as TGTGCCAGCAGTTACCGACAACTAGCGGGAGTGGATGAGCAGTTCTTC. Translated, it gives CASSYRQLAGVDEQFF.

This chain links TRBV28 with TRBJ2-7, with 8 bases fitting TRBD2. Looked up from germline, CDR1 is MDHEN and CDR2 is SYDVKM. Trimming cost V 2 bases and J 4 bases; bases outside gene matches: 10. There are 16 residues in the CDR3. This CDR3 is CASSLVAGITLYEQYF. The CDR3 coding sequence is TGTGCCAGCAGTTTAGTAGCGGGAATAACTTTGTACGAGCAGTACTTC.

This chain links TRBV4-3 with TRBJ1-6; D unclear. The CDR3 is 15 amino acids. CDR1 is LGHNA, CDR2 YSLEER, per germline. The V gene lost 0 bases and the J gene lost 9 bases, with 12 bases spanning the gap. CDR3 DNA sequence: TGCGCCAGCAGCCAAGATATAGGACTGAGTTCACCCCTCCACTTT. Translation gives CASSQDIGLSSPLHF.

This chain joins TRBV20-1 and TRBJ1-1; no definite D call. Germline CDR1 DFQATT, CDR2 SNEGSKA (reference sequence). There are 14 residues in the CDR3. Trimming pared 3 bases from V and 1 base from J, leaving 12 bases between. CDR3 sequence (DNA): TGCAGTGCTAGTCCGCGCCTATCGAACACTGAAGCTTTCTTT. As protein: CSASPRLSNTEAFF.

CDR3: CASSSPFYEQYF. As DNA, the CDR3 is TGTGCCAGCAGCTCTCCCTTCTACGAGCAGTACTTC. The J gene is TRBJ2-7, the V gene TRBV7-9; D remains unclear. V was cut by 4 bases and J by 3 bases, with 7 bases left in between. The CDR3 sequence is 12 residues long. Germline V gives CDR1 SEHNR, CDR2 FQNEAQ (reference sequence).

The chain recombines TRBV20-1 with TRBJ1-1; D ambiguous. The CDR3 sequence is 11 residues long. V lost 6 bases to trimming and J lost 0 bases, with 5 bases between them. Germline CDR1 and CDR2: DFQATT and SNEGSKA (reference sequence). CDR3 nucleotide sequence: TGCAGTGCAGGAGTGAACACTGAAGCTTTCTTT. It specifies CSAGVNTEAFF.

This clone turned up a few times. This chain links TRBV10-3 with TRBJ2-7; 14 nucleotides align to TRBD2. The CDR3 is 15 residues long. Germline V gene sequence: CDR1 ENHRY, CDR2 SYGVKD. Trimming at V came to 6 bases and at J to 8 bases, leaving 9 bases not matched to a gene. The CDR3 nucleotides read TGTGCCATCAGGGGGACTAGCGGGAGTCTGTCGCAGCAGTACTTC. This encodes CAIRGTSGSLSQQYF.

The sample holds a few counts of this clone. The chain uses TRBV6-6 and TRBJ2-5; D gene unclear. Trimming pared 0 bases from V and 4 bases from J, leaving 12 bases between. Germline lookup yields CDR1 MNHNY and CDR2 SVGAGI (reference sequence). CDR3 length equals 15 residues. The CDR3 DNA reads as TGTGCCAGCAGTTACTCCGTTGCGTCGATAGAGACCCAGTACTTC. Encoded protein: CASSYSVASIETQYF.

DNA for the CDR3: TGCGCCAGCAGCTTGGGGGATAATAGCGGAACCTACGAGCAGTACTTC. Its protein is CASSLGDNSGTYEQYF. This rearrangement joins TRBV5-1 to TRBJ2-7, with D possibly matching TRBD2 (6 bases). The germline gives CDR1 SGHRS, CDR2 YFSETQ. The CDR3 has 16 amino acids. With 0 bases removed from V and 2 bases from J, the gap between germline ends came to 15 bases.

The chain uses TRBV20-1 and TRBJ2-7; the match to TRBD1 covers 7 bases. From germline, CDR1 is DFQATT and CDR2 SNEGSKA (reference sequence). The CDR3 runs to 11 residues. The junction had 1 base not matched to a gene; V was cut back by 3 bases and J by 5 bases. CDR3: CSARTGNEQYF. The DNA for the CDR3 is TGCAGTGCTAGGACAGGGAACGAGCAGTACTTC.